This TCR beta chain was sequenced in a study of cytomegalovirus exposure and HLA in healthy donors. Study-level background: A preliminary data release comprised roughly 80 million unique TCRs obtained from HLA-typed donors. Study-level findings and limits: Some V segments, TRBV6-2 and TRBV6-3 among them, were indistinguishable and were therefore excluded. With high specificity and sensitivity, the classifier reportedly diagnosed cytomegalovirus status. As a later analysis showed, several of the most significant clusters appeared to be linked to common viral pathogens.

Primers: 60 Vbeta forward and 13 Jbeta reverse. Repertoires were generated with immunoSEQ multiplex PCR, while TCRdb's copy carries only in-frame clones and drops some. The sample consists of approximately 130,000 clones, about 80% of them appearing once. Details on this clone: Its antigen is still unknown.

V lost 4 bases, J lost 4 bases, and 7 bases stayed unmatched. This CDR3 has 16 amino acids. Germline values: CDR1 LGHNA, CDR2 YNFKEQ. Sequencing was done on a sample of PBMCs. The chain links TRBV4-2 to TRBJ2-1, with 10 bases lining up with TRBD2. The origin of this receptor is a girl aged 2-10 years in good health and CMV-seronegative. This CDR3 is CASSPRSGGAYNEQFF. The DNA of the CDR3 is TGTGCCAGCAGCCCGAGGAGCGGGGGGGCGTACAATGAGCAGTTCTTC.